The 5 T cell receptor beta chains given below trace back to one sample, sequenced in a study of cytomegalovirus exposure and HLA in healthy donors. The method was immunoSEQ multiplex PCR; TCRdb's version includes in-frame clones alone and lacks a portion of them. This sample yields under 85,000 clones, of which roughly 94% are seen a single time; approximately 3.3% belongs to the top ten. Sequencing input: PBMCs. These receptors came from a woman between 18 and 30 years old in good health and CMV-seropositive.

The CDR3 loop reads CASSVTGLSTYEQYF. In DNA form, the CDR3 reads TGTGCCAGCAGTGTCACGGGACTAAGTACCTACGAGCAGTACTTC. The chain uses TRBV6-1 and TRBJ2-7, with 7 bases that match TRBD2. Per the germline V gene, CDR1 is MNHNS and CDR2 is SASEGT. The ends lost 4 bases at V and 2 bases at J; junction bases unmatched: 8. The CDR3 length is 15 residues.

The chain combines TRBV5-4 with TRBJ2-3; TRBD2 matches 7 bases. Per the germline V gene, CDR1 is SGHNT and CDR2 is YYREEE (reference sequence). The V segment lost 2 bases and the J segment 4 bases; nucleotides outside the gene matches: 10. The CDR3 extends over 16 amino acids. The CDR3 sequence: CASSLGSGNGADTQYF. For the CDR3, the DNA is TGTGCCAGCAGCTTAGGGAGCGGGAATGGGGCAGATACGCAGTATTTT.

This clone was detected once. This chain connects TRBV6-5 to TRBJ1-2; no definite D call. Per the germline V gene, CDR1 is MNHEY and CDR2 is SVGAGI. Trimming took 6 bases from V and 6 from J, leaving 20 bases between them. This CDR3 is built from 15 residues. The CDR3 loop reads CASREWRENSNGYTF. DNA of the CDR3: TGTGCCAGCAGGGAGTGGAGGGAGAATTCGAATGGCTACACCTTC.

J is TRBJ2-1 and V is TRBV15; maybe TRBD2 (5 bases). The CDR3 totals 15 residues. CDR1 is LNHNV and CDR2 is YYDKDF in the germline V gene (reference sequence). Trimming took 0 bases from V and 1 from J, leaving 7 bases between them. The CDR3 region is CATSRDRDSYNEQFF. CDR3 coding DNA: TGTGCCACCAGCAGAGATCGGGATTCCTACAATGAGCAGTTCTTC.

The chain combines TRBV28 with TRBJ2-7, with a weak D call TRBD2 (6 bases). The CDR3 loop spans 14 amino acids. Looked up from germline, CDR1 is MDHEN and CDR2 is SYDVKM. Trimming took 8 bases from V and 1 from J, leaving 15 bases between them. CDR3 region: CASQARDLSYEQYF. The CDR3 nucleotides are TGTGCCAGCCAAGCCCGGGACTTATCCTACGAGCAGTACTTC.